This T cell receptor beta chain was obtained from a study of T cells in Graves' hyperthyroidism and ophthalmopathy (dated by TCRdb to the late 2010s). Looking at the study overall: Peripheral blood samples were taken at the time of initial diagnosis, prior to any treatment. TCR V-J signatures able to tell the groups apart were searched for in a discovery cohort of some 97 patients, of whom 40 to 45 had Graves' ophthalmopathy and 57 had stable Graves' hyperthyroidism. Whether ophthalmopathy could be predicted prospectively was tested in an independent validation cohort made up of some 20 hyperthyroidism patients plus 17 patients who later progressed to ophthalmopathy. The roughly 100 discovery patients were randomly split 7:3 into training and test sets. Thyroid tissue and blood T-cell repertoires from about six Graves' hyperthyroidism patients were also compared in the study. Following sampling, methimazole starting at 30 mg daily was given to hyperthyroidism patients, and high-dose intravenous methylprednisolone was given to ophthalmopathy patients. The paper reports TCR Vbeta CDR3 sequencing of approximately 140 peripheral blood samples: 40 or so ophthalmopathy, under 85 hyperthyroidism and around 17 progressor patients. Findings and caveats that apply to the study as a whole: A model built on a 13 V-J signature distinguished ophthalmopathy from stable hyperthyroidism, reaching around 87% sensitivity and 81.08% specificity in cross-validation and 80%/75% in testing. In validation, the model predicted progression to ophthalmopathy with just under 71% sensitivity and around 72% specificity, a median of around 6.6 months before onset. Most expanded thyroid clonotypes (frequency above 0.001) were also found in blood, which suggests that blood repertoires may mirror thyroid immune responses. Sample size was not statistically predetermined, and blinding of investigators to group allocation was not performed.

In the germline V gene, CDR1 corresponds to SGHRS and CDR2 to YFSETQ. The CDR3 runs 17 residues from the cysteine to the phenylalanine. The DNA shown is the 51-base CDR3, in frame from base 1. The trim is 1 base for V and 0 bases for J, with a gap of 16 bases between the germline ends. The TCR beta CDR3 regions were amplified from the RNA transcripts. For the first round of RT-PCR on the TCR CDR3, the HTBI primer set was used together with the Qiagen OneStep RT-PCR kit. A second multiplex PCR round built the libraries, followed by size selection and purification. Libraries were sequenced paired-end with 100 bp reads on an Illumina HiSeq2000. The authors processed their data as follows. SOAPnuke was used to process the raw data, with reads discarded if the reads contained adapters or uncalled bases, had a mean Phred below 15, or lacked an exact constant-primer or identifier match. COPE v1.2.5 was used to merge the high-quality paired reads, and each unique nucleotide sequence was defined as a clonotype. MiTCR v1.1 was used to align the clonotypes against IMGT TRBV, TRBD and TRBJ reference segments. The analysis included only V-J combinations with a frequency above 0.0001, which together covered around 99% of the repertoires. A TCS score was defined as the ratio of F50 (clonal expansion) to E x V (chaos), with BLOSUM62-based TCRdist applied between CDR3 peptides within each V-J. Welch's t-statistics and random forest reduced fewer than 600 V-J features to 13, which were used in a naive Bayes classifier (R e1071). TCRdb reprocessing: public reads trimmed at Q25 with fastp, clones called with MiXCR, in-frame beta chains kept. CDR3 protein duplicates are merged, each entry listing the most common genes and DNA. TCRdb, rather than the study authors, made the V and J calls. Here the sample has 300,000 or so distinct CDR3 sequences; around a fifth occur a single time. The ten top clones hold around 45% of the sample.

This clonotype came up a few times. Its cognate antigen has yet to be identified. Per-base quality was not reported, and no clone a single base away is much larger than it. A patient counted as having stable Graves' hyperthyroidism if no progression to ophthalmopathy occurred over 18 months of follow-up. Hyperthyroidism patients were aged 18 to 65 years and newly diagnosed, with disease duration of less than 2 months. Any patient with an uncontrolled infection, another autoimmune disease, pregnancy or lactation was excluded. Diagnoses were established on the basis of clinical symptoms, serum thyroxine and TRAb, thyroid ultrasound, and orbital computed tomography. PBMCs were separated from 10 ml of fresh peripheral blood using Ficoll-Paque density gradient centrifugation. Total RNA was extracted with Trizol reagent, and quality was checked on an Agilent 2100 Bioanalyzer.

The chain couples TRBV5-1 to TRBJ2-5; the D gene cannot be resolved beyond TRBD1 or TRBD2, each matching 5 bases. Material: blood. This TCR came from a woman between 45 and 65 years old with Graves' hyperthyroidism. The CDR3 sequence is CASSLRISGANQETQYF. The DNA sequence is TGCGCCAGCAGCTTGCGAATATCCGGGGCGAACCAAGAGACCCAGTACTTC.